This record covers a single TCR beta chain. This clonotype was counted a few times. This clone's antigen is unknown. Base qualities are missing; no much larger clone stands one base away. These data originate in a study of blood T cells in healthy people across ages (dated by TCRdb to between 2014 and 2017). The study in broad terms: In model experiments, template switching captured about one uniquely barcoded TCR beta cDNA molecule for every two T cells. Four age groups were formed from the donors: young (average 16 years), middle-aged (approximately 40), aged (more than 55) and long-lived (approximately 78). The study measured age-related changes in TCR beta repertoire diversity using deep sequencing normalized with unique cDNA molecular identifiers. Donors of different ages were randomly distributed across sequencing lanes to avoid experimental bias. Two additional independent replicas of 1 million unique cDNA reads from the same blood draw were analyzed for two donors (one aged 18 to 30 and one aged 80 or older). Results and caveats for the whole study, not just this receptor: Donor CMV infection status was unknown, potentially confounding age-related changes in expanded clonotypes. There was a strong correlation between observed TCR beta diversity and the percentage of naive T cells measured by flow cytometry. The long-lived group showed more naive CD4+ T cells, fewer expanded clones and increased TCR diversity than the aged group, suggesting age selection. Estimates of total diversity based on one million sequenced T cells were regarded as lower bounds and as underestimates. Since profiling was done on bulk unsorted PBMCs, naive and antigen-experienced compartments could not be conclusively compared. Observed TCR beta diversity per million T cells fell roughly linearly with age, and a significant reduction was already apparent by age approximately 40.

Library generation was performed with 5' RACE. Sequencing relied on an Illumina HiSeq 2500. A second roughly 7 to 11 cycle PCR used a sample-barcoded 5' primer and a J-beta primer mix. Each TCR beta cDNA molecule received a unique molecular identifier from a template-switch 5' adaptor carrying 12 random nucleotides. Each sample yielded at least 2.5 million CDR3-containing paired-end reads. The Mint cDNA synthesis kit, primed by a TRBC-specific oligonucleotide, was used to synthesize first-strand cDNA from all RNA. Following uracil-DNA glycosylase treatment, all cDNA underwent a first 18-cycle PCR with the universal primers M1SS and BC2_uni_R. On the study's bioinformatics: For normalization, 1 million high-quality reads were randomly selected from each sample, with every read carrying a distinct molecular identifier. Instead of being binned into consensus sequences, reads with shared molecular identifiers were discarded. CDR3 identification, clonotype clustering and error correction used MiTCR with a Q25 quality threshold and the strictest error-elimination algorithm. A nonparametric unseen species model using Euler transformation provided a lower-bound estimate of total TCR beta diversity. TCRdb took the public reads, trimmed them with fastp at Q25, ran MiXCR for clone calling and kept in-frame beta chains. Entries are consolidated by CDR3 protein sequence, retaining the most common genes and DNA. These V and J calls originate from TCRdb's pipeline instead of the authors' own analysis. This sample is represented by hundreds of thousands of distinct CDR3 sequences; 29% of them were singletons. Roughly 17% of the sample is held by the ten biggest clonotypes.

Systemically healthy Caucasian individuals from Russia, around 39 in total and aged about 6 to 95 years, were included as donors. About 10 milliliters of peripheral blood were drawn from each donor into EDTA-treated Vacutainer tubes. Ficoll-Paque density-gradient centrifugation was used to isolate PBMCs, with at least 7 million per sample. Total RNA, at least 5.5 micrograms per sample, was extracted from PBMCs with Trizol reagent. For every donor, flow cytometry on a PBMC aliquot measured the percentage of naive CD45RAhigh/CD27high T cells. V is cut by 8 bases and J by 7 bases, and the space between the germline ends is 24 bases. The germline V gene (reference sequence) specifies MNHEY as CDR1 and SMNVEV as CDR2. Its CDR3 holds 15 amino acids, cysteine through phenylalanine. Only CDR3 DNA remains: 45 bases, in frame from the first base.

The sample taken for sequencing was blood. In this chain, TRBV27 is recombined with TRBJ2-7, with a weak D call of TRBD1 (5 bases match). This receptor was taken from a woman older than 75 in good health. The CDR3 here reads CASAYRQLSNNEQYF. The nucleotides are TGTGCCAGCGCATATCGACAGCTCTCTAACAATGAGCAGTACTTC.